The 28 T cell receptor beta chains below come from one sample, sequenced in a study of a mutant IDH1 vaccine in newly diagnosed glioma. Specified time point: week 35, safety follow-up. The study gave 300 ug of mutant IDH1 20-mer peptide per vaccine dose, with topical imiquimod. No antigen has been assigned to these receptors. Assay: immunoSEQ multiplex PCR; the TCRdb copy retains only in-frame clones and omits some. This table has about 32,000 clones, roughly 75% appearing once. Sequencing used PBMCs, obtained from a glioma patient whose treatment included an IDH1 peptide vaccine. The receptors were gathered from a woman in her 40s with glioma.

This clone has a single count. This chain links TRBV19 with TRBJ2-7; 12 positions agree with TRBD2. CDR1 LNHDA and CDR2 SQIVND come from the germline V gene (reference sequence). The J segment lost 3 bases and the V segment lost 5 bases, leaving 5 bases of the junction unmatched. This CDR3 comprises 15 residues. The CDR3 nucleotides read TGTGCCAGTAGTGCTAGCGGGGGGGCTGGCTACGAGCAGTACTTC. This translates into CASSASGGAGYEQYF. The full variable domain, its missing parts supplied by reference TRBV19 and TRBJ2-7, is DGGITQSPKYLFRKEGQNVTLSCEQNLNHDAMYWYRQDPGQGLRLIYYSQIVNDFQKGDIAEGYSVSREKKESFPLTVTSAQKNPTAFYLCASSASGGAGYEQYFGPGTRLTVT.

The chain uses TRBV14 and TRBJ2-3; 7 bases are shared with TRBD1. The germline CDR1 and CDR2 sequences are SGHDN and FVKESK. V lost 4 bases to trimming and J lost 4 bases; unmatched junction nucleotides: 5. The CDR3 loop spans 14 amino acids. In nucleotides, the CDR3 is TGTGCCAGCAGCCTAGACAGGGAACCAGATACGCAGTATTTT. It encodes CASSLDREPDTQYF.

This rearrangement joins TRBV5-6 to TRBJ2-7, with D possibly called TRBD1 or TRBD2 (5 bases each). The V end was cut by 7 bases, the J end by 2 bases, with 16 bases between. This CDR3 comprises 14 residues. Germline CDR1 reads SGHDT; CDR2 reads YYEEEE. The CDR3 DNA reads TGTGCCAGCGTTAACCGGGACGGCACCTACGAGCAGTACTTC. Protein sequence: CASVNRDGTYEQYF. Complete variable domain (other parts from reference TRBV5-6 and TRBJ2-7): DAGVTQSPTHLIKTRGQQVTLRCSPKSGHDTVSWYQQALGQGPQFIFQYYEEEERQRGNFPDRFSGHQFPNYSSELNVNALLLGDSALYLCASVNRDGTYEQYFGPGTRLTVT.

The chain couples TRBV15 to TRBJ1-2; the D is unclear. Germline loops: CDR1 LNHNV, CDR2 YYDKDF (reference sequence). CDR3 length: 14 amino acids. Trimming took off 5 bases at V and 1 base at J, with 11 bases between the two ends. CDR3 region: CATSPLDGNYGYTF. The CDR3 coding sequence is TGTGCCACCAGCCCGCTAGATGGTAACTATGGCTACACCTTC.

This clone was counted a few times. The chain couples TRBV5-1 to TRBJ1-1, with 7 bases lining up with TRBD1. The V and J ends lost 4 bases and 5 bases, in that order; junction bases with no gene match: 11. Looked up from germline, CDR1 is SGHRS and CDR2 is YFSETQ. The CDR3 sequence is 15 residues long. Written as DNA, the CDR3 is TGCGCCAGCAGCACCCGACAGGGTATAGGGACTGAAGCTTTCTTT. It yields the protein CASSTRQGIGTEAFF.

The rearrangement joins TRBV30 to TRBJ2-3; D ambiguous. Trimming stripped 4 bases from V and 2 bases from J, with 7 bases between. This CDR3 is 12 amino acids long. Germline values: CDR1 GTSNPN, CDR2 SVGIG (reference sequence). The CDR3 DNA is TGTGCCTGGACCGGGTACACAGATACGCAGTATTTT. It encodes CAWTGYTDTQYF.

V and J are TRBV5-1 and TRBJ1-2; D may be TRBD1 (6 bases). The germline gives CDR1 SGHRS, CDR2 YFSETQ. This CDR3 comprises 15 residues. Trimming took off 4 bases at V and 1 base at J, with 14 bases between the two ends. The CDR3 region has the DNA TGCGCCAGCAGCGGGGGACAATTGATTAACTATGGCTACACCTTC. The encoded protein is CASSGGQLINYGYTF.

About this clone itself: The junction shows a germline mismatch at one end, possibly a read error. The rearrangement uses TRBV7-7 and TRBJ2-2; 8 bases line up with TRBD2. This CDR3 contains 16 residues. Germline lookup yields CDR1 SSHAT and CDR2 FNYEAQ (reference sequence). CDR3 amino acids: CASSFPAGEGTGELFF. The CDR3 DNA reads as TGTGCTAGCAGCTTCCCAGCGGGGGAGGGCACCGGGGAGCTGTTTTTT.

J is TRBJ1-4 and V is TRBV18; TRBD1 agrees at 8 bases. V trimming: 3 bases; J trimming: 4 bases; junction bases outside the gene matches: 7. The length of the CDR3 is 16 residues. Germline CDR1 is KGHSH and CDR2 is LQKENI. In nucleotides, the CDR3 is TGTGCCAGCTCACCTGAGACAGGGGTGGTTAATGAAAAACTGTTTTTT. Encoded protein: CASSPETGVVNEKLFF.

The chain has TRBV2 and TRBJ2-3; D assignment may be TRBD1 or TRBD2 (6 bases each). The CDR3 totals 17 residues. The ends were cut back, 7 bases at V and 0 bases at J, with 20 bases in the middle. Germline V gene sequence: CDR1 SNHLY, CDR2 FYNNEI. The CDR3 region is CASIGGLFASSTDTQYF. In nucleotides, the CDR3 is TGTGCCAGCATCGGGGGCCTATTTGCTTCTAGCACAGATACGCAGTATTTT.

The chain employs TRBV21-1 and TRBJ1-2. TRBV21-1 is an annotated pseudogene. CDR3 length: 14 amino acids. In DNA, the CDR3 is TGTGCCAGCAGCTCCCGGCCGTTGGGCTATGGCTACACCTTC. Its protein is CASSSRPLGYGYTF.

This clone appeared a few times. The CDR3 coding sequence is TGCGCCAGCAGCCAAGATCATGGTTGGGGGGGTGCTAATACGCAGTATTTT. It is translated as CASSQDHGWGGANTQYF. This sequence joins TRBV4-1 and TRBJ2-3, with 7 bases aligning to TRBD2. The CDR3 totals 17 residues. CDR1 MGHRA and CDR2 YSYEKL come from the germline V gene. With V trimmed by 0 bases and J by 7 bases, 13 bases remained unmatched.

The chain links TRBV19 to TRBJ1-5, with D maybe TRBD1 (5 bases). The V gene lost 4 bases and the J gene lost 7 bases, with 17 bases spanning the gap. The CDR3 loop spans 15 amino acids. Per germline, CDR1 LNHDA and CDR2 SQIVND (reference sequence). CDR3 DNA sequence: TGTGCCAGTAGTACGGCAGGGTCTTTCGGCCAGCCCCAGCATTTT. Amino acid sequence: CASSTAGSFGQPQHF.

The chain is built from TRBV7-2 and TRBJ1-2, with 8 bases matching TRBD1. V was clipped by 5 bases and J by 3 bases; unmatched bases: 5. CDR1 and CDR2 (germline): SGHTA, FQGNSA. The CDR3 has 14 amino acids. The CDR3 coding sequence is TGTGCCAGCAGCCCTTACAGGGGGGACTATGGCTACACCTTC. It encodes CASSPYRGDYGYTF.

In this sample, this clone turned up once. The chain employs TRBV10-1 and TRBJ1-1; maybe TRBD1 (6 bases). The CDR3 is 13 residues long. Per germline, CDR1 WNHNN and CDR2 SYGVQD (reference sequence). The ends were cut back, 2 bases at V and 3 bases at J, with 7 bases in the middle. The CDR3 region has the DNA TGCGCCAGCAGTGAGCACAGGGACACTGAAGCTTTCTTT. Translated: CASSEHRDTEAFF.

The chain has TRBV11-2 and TRBJ2-7; D perhaps matches TRBD1 (6 bases). V was cut by 1 base and J by 4 bases, with 8 bases left in between. CDR1 SGHAT and CDR2 FQNNGV come from the germline V gene. This CDR3 has 13 residues. The CDR3 loop is CASSLGGGYEQYF. Written as DNA, the CDR3 is TGTGCCAGCAGCTTAGGAGGGGGATACGAGCAGTACTTC.

The chain combines TRBV19 with TRBJ2-7, with 7 bases that match TRBD1. The CDR3 covers 14 residues. Per germline, CDR1 LNHDA and CDR2 SQIVND (reference sequence). The J segment lost 2 bases and the V segment lost 6 bases, leaving 7 bases of the junction unmatched. The CDR3 DNA sequence: TGTGCCAGTAGGGATACCGGGACAGCCTACGAGCAGTACTTC. Its translation is CASRDTGTAYEQYF.

The chain recombines TRBV5-4 with TRBJ2-5; TRBD2 matches 9 bases. Germline loops: CDR1 SGHNT, CDR2 YYREEE (reference sequence). CDR3 length: 15 amino acids. Unmatched junction bases numbered 6, after V lost 1 base and J lost 5 bases. In nucleotides, the CDR3 is TGTGCCAGCAGCTTGAAGCGGGGGGCGAAGGAGACCCAGTACTTC. Translated, it gives CASSLKRGAKETQYF.

The rearrangement uses TRBV4-3 and TRBJ1-4; D is possibly TRBD1 (5 bases). Germline loops: CDR1 LGHNA, CDR2 YSLEER. V was pared by 0 bases and J by 0 bases, with 8 bases between. This CDR3 has 16 amino acids. The CDR3 protein is CASSQDLGATNEKLFF. The CDR3 region has the DNA TGCGCCAGCAGCCAAGATCTGGGGGCAACTAATGAAAAACTGTTTTTT.

The V and J genes are TRBV27 and TRBJ1-1; 7 bases are shared with TRBD1. Looked up from germline, CDR1 is MNHEY and CDR2 is SMNVEV (reference sequence). There are 16 residues in the CDR3. The V and J ends lost 7 bases and 5 bases, in that order; junction bases with no gene match: 16. This chain's CDR3 is CASKILTGEGGTEAFF. The CDR3 DNA is TGTGCCAGCAAAATTTTAACAGGGGAAGGAGGAACTGAAGCTTTCTTT.

V usage is TRBV5-1 and J usage is TRBJ2-7; 8 nucleotides line up with TRBD1. Germline trimming cut 2 bases from V and 5 bases from J; bases unmatched to any gene: 6. From germline, CDR1 is SGHRS and CDR2 YFSETQ. The CDR3 runs to 14 residues. Here the CDR3 DNA reads TGCGCCAGCAGCTTTCCGGACAGGGCCCACGAGCAGTACTTC. It translates to CASSFPDRAHEQYF.

The chain recombines TRBV9 with TRBJ1-2, with TRBD1 identical over 8 bases. Germline V CDR1 and CDR2: SGDLS, YYNGEE. V was pared by 2 bases and J by 4 bases, with 19 bases of the junction left unmatched. This CDR3 comprises 19 residues. CDR3 nucleotide sequence: TGTGCCAGCAGCGTTAGCCGAAGCCATGGACAGGGTGGGAGCTATGGCTACACCTTC. Amino acids: CASSVSRSHGQGGSYGYTF.

The chain links TRBV6-5 to TRBJ2-2; weak D call: TRBD2 (5 bases). Trimming cost V 4 bases and J 3 bases, with 15 bases left between them. Germline V CDR1 and CDR2: MNHEY, SVGAGI. There are 16 residues in the CDR3. CDR3 protein: CASSSGNTIYTGELFF. DNA of the CDR3: TGTGCCAGCAGTTCGGGGAACACTATCTACACCGGGGAGCTGTTTTTT.

The chain carries TRBV9 and TRBJ1-3; TRBD1 aligns across 7 bases. The CDR3 is made up of 17 amino acids. Per germline, CDR1 SGDLS and CDR2 YYNGEE. V was pared by 3 bases and J by 4 bases, with 13 bases of the junction left unmatched. CDR3 nucleotides: TGTGCCAGCAGCGCCAGGGGGGTATCGTTGTCCGGAAACACCATATATTTT. Its protein product is CASSARGVSLSGNTIYF.

The count of this clone is one. The gene calls are TRBV14 and TRBJ2-3, with 12 bases identical to TRBD2. Germline-derived CDR1 and CDR2 are SGHDN and FVKESK. The CDR3 totals 17 residues. V lost 4 bases, J lost 3 bases, and 8 bases stayed unmatched. CDR3 sequence: CASSLFGLAGRTDTQYF. CDR3 in DNA: TGTGCCAGCAGCCTTTTCGGACTAGCGGGGCGGACAGATACGCAGTATTTT.

This sequence joins TRBV11-2 and TRBJ1-1; D not certain. V lost 1 base and J 4 bases, leaving 4 bases between the germline ends. CDR1 and CDR2 (germline): SGHAT, FQNNGV. The CDR3 runs 12 residues. Here the CDR3 DNA reads TGTGCCAGCAGCTTAGCGGGCACTGAAGCTTTCTTT. Amino acids: CASSLAGTEAFF.

This sequence joins TRBV9 and TRBJ2-7; D perhaps matches TRBD1 (5 bases). V lost 0 bases to trimming and J lost 3 bases, with 7 bases between them. Germline-derived CDR1 and CDR2 are SGDLS and YYNGEE. CDR3 size: 13 residues. CDR3 loop: CASSVEGNYEQYF. In DNA form, the CDR3 reads TGTGCCAGCAGCGTAGAGGGGAACTACGAGCAGTACTTC.

This clone came up once. The chain links TRBV9 to TRBJ1-2, with D maybe TRBD1 (5 bases). V shed 4 bases and J shed 7 bases, with 26 bases lying between them. Looked up from germline, CDR1 is SGDLS and CDR2 is YYNGEE. CDR3 length: 17 residues. In DNA form, the CDR3 reads TGTGCCAGCAGCCCTCAAATTGGAAGGGGTCTCTCTTCTGGCTACACCTTC. Amino acid sequence: CASSPQIGRGLSSGYTF.